Following are 21 T cell receptor beta chains from one sample sequenced in a study of CD8+CD57+ T cells in acquired aplastic anemia. CDR3 and TCR beta VDJ profiling relied on genomic DNA as the template. Each CDR3 protein is one row after TCRdb ran MiXCR on the reads. The table has about 270,000 distinct CDR3 sequences, approximately 55% seen once; the top ten hold around 8%. Material: sorted CD4+, CD8+, or CD8+CD57+ T cells (not recorded which) from PBMCs. The origin of the receptors is a human donor with severe aplastic anemia or a healthy control (not recorded which).

This clonotype showed up many times. This rearrangement joins TRBV27 to TRBJ2-7; TRBD1 matches 12 bases. Germline lookup yields CDR1 MNHEY and CDR2 SMNVEV (reference sequence). V shed 6 bases, J shed 1 base, and the junction held 10 bases outside the gene matches. The CDR3 totals 17 residues. The CDR3 reads CASSERDRGQKSYEQYF. The DNA for the CDR3 is TGTGCCAGCAGCGAGCGGGACAGGGGGCAAAAATCCTACGAGCAGTACTTC.

This chain uses TRBV15 with TRBJ2-7; tentatively, D is TRBD1 (5 bases). The V gene's germline CDR1 is LNHNV and CDR2 YYDKDF (reference sequence). Trimming pared 8 bases from V and 2 bases from J, leaving 10 bases between. The CDR3 totals 12 residues. CDR3 bases: TGTGCCACCGCTTCCAGGGCCTACGAGCAGTACTTC. It encodes CATASRAYEQYF.

This clonotype was seen ten or more times. This chain connects TRBV6-2 or TRBV6-3 to TRBJ2-7; D might be TRBD1 or TRBD2, each matching 5 bases. The CDR3 covers 14 residues. Trimming took 3 bases from V and 2 from J, leaving 11 bases between them. Germline CDR1 reads MNHEY; CDR2 reads SVGEGT. The CDR3 sequence is CASSYLGDPYEQYF. The CDR3 DNA sequence: TGTGCCAGCAGTTATCTGGGGGATCCCTACGAGCAGTACTTC.

This clonotype was seen repeatedly, ten times or more. The gene calls are TRBV9 and TRBJ2-6; D uncertain. The CDR3 totals 18 residues. The ends were cut back, 4 bases at V and 1 base at J, with 18 bases in the middle. The germline gives CDR1 SGDLS, CDR2 YYNGEE. The CDR3 region has the DNA TGTGCCAGCAGCTCCCGCCTTAGGCAGCCGTCTGGGGCCAACGTCCTGACTTTC. It is translated as CASSSRLRQPSGANVLTF.

The chain combines TRBV19 with TRBJ1-1; D not certain. The length of the CDR3 is 13 residues. The germline V and J ends were trimmed by 5 bases and 3 bases, with 10 bases remaining between them. The germline CDR1 and CDR2 sequences are LNHDA and SQIVND (reference sequence). This CDR3 is CASSPAVYTEAFF. The CDR3 nucleotides read TGTGCCAGTAGTCCCGCCGTTTACACTGAAGCTTTCTTT. Looking up the rest from reference TRBV19 and TRBJ1-1 gives the full variable domain: DGGITQSPKYLFRKEGQNVTLSCEQNLNHDAMYWYRQDPGQGLRLIYYSQIVNDFQKGDIAEGYSVSREKKESFPLTVTSAQKNPTAFYLCASSPAVYTEAFFGQGTRLTVV.

This clonotype was observed at least ten times. The V and J genes are TRBV28 and TRBJ1-5; 8 bases are a match to TRBD1. The CDR3 is 14 amino acids. The V and J ends lost 6 bases and 9 bases, in that order; junction bases with no gene match: 10. Germline V gene lookup returns CDR1 MDHEN and CDR2 SYDVKM. Written as DNA, the CDR3 is TGTGCCAGCAGCACTGGACAGGGAGTGAGGCCCCAGCATTTT. It codes for CASSTGQGVRPQHF. The complete variable domain, with remaining parts taken from reference TRBV28 and TRBJ1-5, reads DVKVTQSSRYLVKRTGEKVFLECVQDMDHENMFWYRQDPGLGLRLIYFSYDVKMKEKGDIPEGYSVSREKKERFSLILESASTNQTSMYLCASSTGQGVRPQHFGDGTRLSIL.

The rearrangement uses TRBV29-1 and TRBJ2-1, with D uncertain. CDR1 is SQVTM, CDR2 ANQGSEA, per germline. The CDR3 is made up of 13 amino acids. V shed 4 bases and J shed 2 bases, with 9 bases lying between them. CDR3 DNA sequence: TGCAGCGTTGTACCGACCACCTACAATGAGCAGTTCTTC. This sequence encodes CSVVPTTYNEQFF.

This rearrangement joins TRBV24-1 to TRBJ2-1, with D maybe TRBD2 (5 bases). The germline V gene has CDR1 KGHDR and CDR2 SFDVKD. V dropped 4 bases and J dropped 0 bases, with 18 bases sitting between them. The CDR3 contains 18 residues. The CDR3 coding sequence is TGTGCCACCAGTGACCCCGGGTATGCGGGTGACTCCTACAATGAGCAGTTCTTC. Translated: CATSDPGYAGDSYNEQFF.

This chain uses TRBV10-3 with TRBJ2-7; D not resolved. The germline CDR1 and CDR2 sequences are ENHRY and SYGVKD. The CDR3 spans 12 residues. V was trimmed by 5 bases and J by 0 bases, leaving 5 bases between them. CDR3 bases: TGTGCCATCAGTTCCAGCTCCTACGAGCAGTACTTC. Protein product: CAISSSSYEQYF.

The V call is TRBV19, the J call TRBJ2-1, with D perhaps TRBD2 (6 bases). The J call may be faulty, since TRBJ2-5 better matches the DNA end. The CDR3 loop spans 14 amino acids. Germline V gene lookup returns CDR1 LNHDA and CDR2 SQIVND (reference sequence). The CDR3 coding sequence is TGTGCCAGTAGTATTGGGCAGGGAGGAGAGACCCAGTACTTC. Amino acids: CASSIGQGGETQYF.

The genes are TRBV20-1 and TRBJ2-2; a possible D gene is TRBD2 (5 bases). The CDR3 sequence is 15 residues long. Trimming removed 2 bases from V and 0 bases from J, with 10 bases in between. The V gene's germline CDR1 is DFQATT and CDR2 SNEGSKA (reference sequence). The CDR3 sequence: CSARPGLTNTGELFF. DNA for the CDR3: TGCAGTGCTAGACCTGGACTTACGAACACCGGGGAGCTGTTTTTT.

This clonotype was detected ten times or more. The chain links TRBV25-1 to TRBJ1-2; D unresolved. The germline V gene encodes CDR1 MGHDK and CDR2 SYGVNS. The CDR3 spans 16 residues. V gave up 3 bases and J gave up 3 bases, with 17 bases separating them. CDR3 coding DNA: TGTGCCAGCAGTGATTCCCATGGACGGCTGGACTATGGCTACACCTTC. It translates to CASSDSHGRLDYGYTF.

The chain couples TRBV27 to TRBJ1-5; D might be TRBD1 (5 bases). Germline V gene sequence: CDR1 MNHEY, CDR2 SMNVEV (reference sequence). Trimming pared 8 bases from V and 2 bases from J, leaving 13 bases between. The CDR3 runs 14 residues. The CDR3 loop is CASASQAGNQPQHF. CDR3 DNA sequence: TGTGCCAGCGCTTCACAGGCGGGCAATCAGCCCCAGCATTTT.

V is TRBV20-1 and J is TRBJ1-5; D is possibly TRBD1 (6 bases). The CDR3 loop spans 13 amino acids. V dropped 5 bases and J dropped 5 bases, with 13 bases sitting between them. CDR1 is DFQATT and CDR2 is SNEGSKA in the germline V gene (reference sequence). The CDR3 sequence: CSAGWQGYQPQHF. The DNA for the CDR3 is TGCAGTGCTGGTTGGCAGGGGTATCAGCCCCAGCATTTT.

In this sample, this clonotype turned up a few times. This sequence joins TRBV24-1 and TRBJ1-1; D is unresolved. Trimming shortened V by 10 bases and J by 4 bases, and 15 bases separated the two germline ends. This CDR3 is built from 13 residues. CDR1 and CDR2 (germline): KGHDR, SFDVKD. Written as DNA, the CDR3 is TGTGCCACTAGAGATGGGTGGGCCACTGAAGCTTTCTTT. Its protein product is CATRDGWATEAFF.

The gene calls are TRBV19 and TRBJ1-1; TRBD1 is a possible D gene (5 bases). V was pared by 7 bases and J by 3 bases, with 18 bases between. CDR3 length: 15 residues. In germline, CDR1 is LNHDA, CDR2 SQIVND (reference sequence). For the CDR3, the DNA is TGTGCCAGTATTGGCCCCACCGCGGGGGACACTGAAGCTTTCTTT. Encoded protein: CASIGPTAGDTEAFF.

This clonotype was counted many times. V gene TRBV5-1 combines with J gene TRBJ2-2; TRBD1 matches 10 bases. The CDR3 runs 16 residues. CDR1 is SGHRS and CDR2 is YFSETQ in the germline V gene. Trimming took 0 bases from V and 6 from J; bases not matched to a gene: 5. CDR3 amino acids: CASSLEGQGFPGELFF. The CDR3 DNA follows: TGCGCCAGCAGCTTGGAGGGACAGGGGTTTCCCGGGGAGCTGTTTTTT.

CDR3 DNA sequence: TGCAGTGCTAGAGATGGGCCCGTCGGGACTTTC. It codes for CSARDGPVGTF. The chain couples TRBV20-1 to TRBJ2-6, with D unresolved. V was shortened by 0 bases and J by 18 bases, with 12 bases between the two germline ends. Germline CDR1 is DFQATT and CDR2 is SNEGSKA (reference sequence). This CDR3 has 11 amino acids.

This clonotype was recorded once. The rearrangement joins TRBV2 to TRBJ1-6, with D unresolved. The germline V gene encodes CDR1 SNHLY and CDR2 FYNNEI. The V end lost 11 bases, the J end lost 3 bases, and 14 bases lay between the germline ends. The CDR3 covers 14 residues. Here the CDR3 reads CAQAGQGYNSPLHF. CDR3 DNA sequence: TGTGCCCAGGCCGGTCAAGGCTATAATTCACCCCTCCACTTT.

The rearrangement uses TRBV24-1 and TRBJ1-2; 7 bases are a match to TRBD1. Unmatched junction bases numbered 10, after V lost 6 bases and J lost 1 base. This CDR3 is 16 amino acids long. Germline V lookup: CDR1 KGHDR, CDR2 SFDVKD. The CDR3 bases are TGTGCCACCAGTCCCGGGACAGATATCTTTAACTATGGCTACACCTTC. Encoded protein: CATSPGTDIFNYGYTF.

The chain links TRBV15 to TRBJ1-5; D perhaps matches TRBD1 (6 bases). This CDR3 region has 18 residues. V lost 3 bases and J 6 bases, leaving 24 bases between the germline ends. Germline V gene data show CDR1 as LNHNV and CDR2 as YYDKDF (reference sequence). CDR3 bases: TGTGCCACCAGCAGCCTCGAACTGGACAGTAGGGTGGGTCAGCCCCAGCATTTT. It specifies CATSSLELDSRVGQPQHF.